This entry lists 5 T cell receptor beta chains sequenced from one sample in a study of CD8+ T cells in alopecia areata. RNA was isolated and reverse transcribed to cDNA, the sequencing template. The table came from immunoSEQ multiplex PCR; TCRdb's copy has only in-frame clones and leaves some out. The sample consists of over 150,000 clones, 60% of them appearing once. Treatment: oral pan-JAK inhibitor, 5-10 mg twice daily. The sequenced sample was CD4+ T cells sorted from blood, obtained at week 24, from a patient treated with tofacitinib. Receptors originate from a human donor with alopecia areata.

The chain uses TRBV10-3 and TRBJ2-5, with D unresolved. Germline V CDR1 and CDR2: ENHRY, SYGVKD. Trimming pared 4 bases from V and 6 bases from J, leaving 9 bases between. The CDR3 is made up of 12 amino acids. DNA for the CDR3: TGTGCCATCAGTGGAGGCTCCCAGACCCAGTACTTC. Translation: CAISGGSQTQYF.

This clone was picked up a small number of times. The V call is TRBV2, the J call TRBJ1-3, with TRBD1 matching over 7 bases. In germline, CDR1 is SNHLY, CDR2 FYNNEI. J lost 4 bases, V lost 10 bases, and 7 bases had no gene match. The CDR3 length is 13 residues. Here the CDR3 reads CATQGDRGNTIYF. For the CDR3, the DNA is TGTGCCACTCAGGGGGACCGCGGAAACACCATATATTTT. Filled out from reference TRBV2 and TRBJ1-3, the complete variable domain reads EPEVTQTPSHQVTQMGQEVILRCVPISNHLYFYWYRQILGQKVEFLVSFYNNEISEKSEIFDDQFSVERPDGSNFTLKIRSTKLEDSAMYFCATQGDRGNTIYFGEGSWLTVV.

The gene calls are TRBV29-1 and TRBJ1-2; D may be TRBD1 (5 bases). The V end was cut by 4 bases, the J end by 2 bases, with 11 bases between. This CDR3 is 13 amino acids long. Germline lookup yields CDR1 SQVTM and CDR2 ANQGSEA. The DNA of the CDR3 is TGCAGCGTTGGAGGGACGGCCAACTATGGCTACACCTTC. It encodes CSVGGTANYGYTF. Combining the CDR3 with reference TRBV29-1 and TRBJ1-2 gives the whole variable domain SAVISQKPSRDICQRGTSLTIQCQVDSQVTMMFWYRQQPGQSLTLIATANQGSEATYESGFVIDKFPISRPNLTFSTLTVSNMSPEDSSIYLCSVGGTANYGYTFGSGTRLTVV.

The chain uses TRBV9 and TRBJ2-3; 10 nucleotides match TRBD1. Germline V lookup: CDR1 SGDLS, CDR2 YYNGEE. This CDR3 contains 16 residues. J gave up 1 base and V 1 base, and 3 bases lay outside the gene matches. The CDR3 sequence is CASSVRDRGRTDTQYF. CDR3 sequence (DNA): TGTGCCAGCAGCGTAAGGGACAGGGGACGCACAGATACGCAGTATTTT.

The CDR3 spells CASSFGLAEEGDTQYF. DNA for the CDR3: TGCGCCAGCAGCTTCGGACTAGCAGAGGAGGGGGATACGCAGTATTTT. The chain recombines TRBV5-1 with TRBJ2-3, with TRBD2 matching 8 bases. This CDR3 has 16 amino acids. Germline V gives CDR1 SGHRS, CDR2 YFSETQ. V was pared by 2 bases and J by 6 bases, with 11 bases of the junction left unmatched. Full variable domain (rest looked up from reference TRBV5-1 and TRBJ2-3): KAGVTQTPRYLIKTRGQQVTLSCSPISGHRSVSWYQQTPGQGLQFLFEYFSETQRNKGNFPGRFSGRQFSNSRSEMNVSTLELGDSALYLCASSFGLAEEGDTQYFGPGTRLTVL.